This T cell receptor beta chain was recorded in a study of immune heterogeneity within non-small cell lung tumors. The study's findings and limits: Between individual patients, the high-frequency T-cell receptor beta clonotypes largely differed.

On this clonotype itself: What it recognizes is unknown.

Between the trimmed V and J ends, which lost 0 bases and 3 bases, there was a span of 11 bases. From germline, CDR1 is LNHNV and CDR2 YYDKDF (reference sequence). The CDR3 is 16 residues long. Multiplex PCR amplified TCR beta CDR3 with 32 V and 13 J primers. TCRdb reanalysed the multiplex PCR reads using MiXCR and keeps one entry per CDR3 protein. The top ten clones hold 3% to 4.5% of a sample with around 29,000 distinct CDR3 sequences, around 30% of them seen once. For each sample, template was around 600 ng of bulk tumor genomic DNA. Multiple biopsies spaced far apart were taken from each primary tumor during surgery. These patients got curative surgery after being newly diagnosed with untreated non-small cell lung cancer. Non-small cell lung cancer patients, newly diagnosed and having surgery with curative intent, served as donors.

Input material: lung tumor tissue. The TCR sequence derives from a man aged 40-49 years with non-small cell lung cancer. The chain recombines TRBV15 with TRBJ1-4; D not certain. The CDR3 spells CATSRDQRASNEKLFF. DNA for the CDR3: TGTGCCACCAGCAGAGATCAGAGGGCCTCTAATGAAAAACTGTTTTTT.